This T cell receptor beta chain stems from a study of blood T cell repertoires in COVID-19. Study overall: The cDNA or gDNA used as material had been derived from T cells, B-cell-depleted T cells, or PBMCs.

Cohort allocation depended upon clinical history that participants reported. All exposed participants met a person with COVID-19 within 2 weeks before entering the study. The J segment lost 6 bases and the V segment lost 6 bases, leaving 4 bases of the junction unmatched. The CDR3 spans 13 residues. Germline assignment: CDR1 KGHDR and CDR2 SFDVKD. Sequencing was performed with immunoSEQ multiplex PCR; in TCRdb, only in-frame clones are kept and a portion is missing. The profile shows approximately 300,000 clones, around 85% of them singletons. The sequenced sample consisted of PBMCs or T cells enriched from blood (not recorded which). The source is a woman aged 25-40 years who had been exposed to COVID-19. V and J are TRBV24-1 and TRBJ1-1; 9 nucleotides align to TRBD1. The CDR3 nucleotides read TGTGCCACCAGTTCACAGGGGGCAGCTGAAGCTTTCTTT. Protein product: CATSSQGAAEAFF.